This T cell receptor (beta chain) was sequenced during a study of OX40 agonist ivuxolimab in advanced cancers. On this clone itself: The target antigen is unknown.

Study conclusions and caveats: Within 6 weeks, CD4+ and CD8+ blood T cells expanded clonally at 0.1 to 3.0 mg/kg. Expanded clones belonging to CD8+ T cells outnumbered, on average, those of CD4+.

TCRdb's copy holds only in-frame clones and misses some; the assay was immunoSEQ multiplex PCR. Of some 55,000 clones in the sample, roughly 90% were seen once. The V gene lost 5 bases and the J gene lost 8 bases, with 19 bases spanning the gap. The CDR3 spans 15 residues. Germline CDR1 reads SGHNT; CDR2 reads YYREEE (reference sequence). The chain carries TRBV5-4 and TRBJ1-4; possibly TRBD1 for D (5 bases). The input for sequencing was CD4+ or CD8+ T cells sorted from blood, taken in a trial of the OX40 agonist ivuxolimab. The TCR originated in an adult with an advanced solid tumor such as melanoma, head and neck, liver or kidney cancer. The CDR3 region has the DNA TGTGCCAGCAGGGGGGGGAATCGCGGGAACGAAAAACTGTTTTTT. This codes for CASRGGNRGNEKLFF.